This TCR beta chain originates from a study of blood T cell repertoires in COVID-19. Across the whole study: PBMCs, B-cell-depleted T cells, or T cells were the source of the cDNA or gDNA that made up the material.

During active infection, Seattle patients enrolled and were then monitored through disease. This CDR3 spans 12 amino acids. Per the germline V gene, CDR1 is SGHRS and CDR2 is YFSETQ. The V end was cut by 7 bases, the J end by 9 bases, with 14 bases between. In the source study's methods: Cell counts per sample came from amplifying reference gene primers. Sequenced by immunoSEQ multiplex PCR; TCRdb stores in-frame clones only, minus some. V and J calls and clone size are those listed in that table; D and trimming were worked out from the DNA. The sample contains approximately 320,000 clones, roughly nine tenths of which appear only once.

The specimen sequenced was peripheral blood. The J gene is TRBJ2-1, the V gene TRBV5-1, with D perhaps matching TRBD2 (5 bases). The clonotype was recovered from a woman in her 30s with COVID-19, enrolled during active disease. The CDR3 sequence is CASSTSHGEQFF. CDR3 coding DNA: TGCGCCAGCTCAACTAGTCACGGTGAGCAGTTCTTC.